The TCR beta chain described here comes from a study of liver allograft versus peripheral blood T cells. Study as a whole: Hepatic allograft T cell receptor repertoires were evaluated relative to those present in recipients' peripheral blood.

V lost 3 bases and J lost 2, with 15 bases in between. The CDR3 loop spans 16 amino acids. TCRdb redid the calling of the reads with MiXCR, one entry per CDR3 protein. Altogether thousands of distinct CDR3 sequences are present, about 15% being singletons, with the ten largest covering about 3.2%. This clonotype was found many times. The clonotype comes from a human patient who had a liver transplant. Some T cells may arise from the graft donor. This sequence joins TRBV12-3 or TRBV12-4 and TRBJ2-3; TRBD2 is a possible D gene (6 bases). CDR3 protein: CASSFAGREFTDTQYF. In DNA form, the CDR3 reads TGTGCCAGCAGTTTCGCGGGAAGGGAATTCACAGATACGCAGTATTTT.